The 28 T cell receptor beta chains given below trace back to one sample, sequenced in a study of blood T cell repertoires in COVID-19. Measured with immunoSEQ multiplex PCR; TCRdb has only the in-frame clones, and not every one. The table includes over 80,000 clones, around 87% detected once. The sample taken for sequencing was peripheral blood. These receptors were obtained from a human donor in a cohort sampled during active COVID-19.

The chain recombines TRBV5-5 with TRBJ2-2; 8 bases fit TRBD1. Germline values: CDR1 SGHKS, CDR2 YYEKEE (reference sequence). J gave up 7 bases and V 2 bases, and 7 bases lay outside the gene matches. This CDR3 contains 15 residues. The CDR3 sequence is CASSLTGQVVGELFF. The CDR3 DNA is TGTGCCAGCAGCTTAACGGGACAGGTGGTCGGGGAGCTGTTTTTT.

The rearrangement uses TRBV18 and TRBJ2-1; weak D call: TRBD2 (5 bases). The CDR3 is 13 amino acids. Trimming removed 1 base from V and 8 bases from J, with 9 bases in between. The germline CDR1 and CDR2 sequences are KGHSH and LQKENI. CDR3 bases: TGTGCCAGCTCACCACGAGGGAGTGATGAGCAGTTCTTC. Translation: CASSPRGSDEQFF.

This chain joins TRBV12-5 and TRBJ1-5, with D maybe TRBD1 (5 bases). Trimming left V 1 base short and J 3 bases short, with 13 bases between. Germline V CDR1 and CDR2: LGHNT, FRNRAP. The CDR3 has 16 residues. CDR3: CASGLGGRQPNQPQHF. Here the CDR3 DNA reads TGTGCTAGTGGTTTGGGGGGCCGACAGCCCAATCAGCCCCAGCATTTT.

This chain links TRBV12-3 or TRBV12-4 with TRBJ1-1, with D tentatively TRBD1 (5 bases). The CDR3 consists of 13 residues. V was pared by 5 bases and J by 6 bases, with 13 bases between. The CDR3 is CASSRGVPAEAFF. Here the CDR3 DNA reads TGTGCCAGCAGTAGGGGCGTTCCGGCTGAAGCTTTCTTT.

The V and J genes are TRBV6-6 and TRBJ1-1; D is possibly TRBD1 (5 bases). The CDR3 runs 13 residues. Germline assignment: CDR1 MNHNY and CDR2 SVGAGI (reference sequence). Trimming pared 2 bases from V and 4 bases from J, leaving 8 bases between. In DNA, the CDR3 is TGTGCCAGCAGTTACAGGGGTCCCACTGAAGCTTTCTTT. Translating it yields CASSYRGPTEAFF.

The CDR3 coding sequence is TGTGCCAGCAGCCTTTGGACAGCCGAAAACTCCTACAATGAGCAGTTCTTC. Protein: CASSLWTAENSYNEQFF. The chain recombines TRBV5-8 with TRBJ2-1; D perhaps matches TRBD1 (6 bases). Per germline, CDR1 SGHTS and CDR2 YDEGEE. V lost 4 bases to trimming and J lost 0 bases, with 17 bases between them. The CDR3 has 17 residues.

This clone was recorded a few times. The chain is built from TRBV4-1 and TRBJ2-3; tentative D call: TRBD1 (5 bases). Per germline, CDR1 MGHRA and CDR2 YSYEKL. This CDR3 comprises 16 residues. V was shortened by 4 bases and J by 2 bases, with 16 bases between the two germline ends. CDR3: CASSLRWTHYTDTQYF. CDR3 in DNA: TGCGCCAGCAGCCTACGCTGGACACATTACACAGATACGCAGTATTTT.

The rearrangement joins TRBV19 to TRBJ2-7; TRBD2 is a possible D gene (6 bases). The germline V gene encodes CDR1 LNHDA and CDR2 SQIVND (reference sequence). CDR3 length: 14 residues. V shed 5 bases and J shed 3 bases, with 14 bases lying between them. CDR3 protein: CASSVGGRYYEQYF. Here the CDR3 DNA reads TGTGCCAGTAGTGTCGGGGGAAGGTACTACGAGCAGTACTTC.

The rearrangement joins TRBV4-2 to TRBJ1-5; D might be TRBD1 (5 bases). Germline V CDR1 and CDR2: LGHNA, YNFKEQ. Trimming stripped 0 bases from V and 5 bases from J, with 11 bases between. This CDR3 spans 15 amino acids. Here the CDR3 DNA reads TGTGCCAGCAGCCAAGAGTGGCAGGGCCATCAGCCCCAGCATTTT. This sequence encodes CASSQEWQGHQPQHF.

This clone appeared a single time. V is TRBV27 and J is TRBJ2-2; a weak D match, TRBD2 (6 bases). V gave up 6 bases and J gave up 0 bases, with 20 bases separating them. Germline V lookup: CDR1 MNHEY, CDR2 SMNVEV (reference sequence). The CDR3 sequence is 18 residues long. The CDR3 sequence: CASRGKSSGASNTGELFF. DNA for the CDR3: TGTGCCAGCAGGGGGAAAAGTAGCGGAGCTTCGAACACCGGGGAGCTGTTTTTT.

The chain has TRBV7-2 and TRBJ1-1; D perhaps matches TRBD1 (6 bases). Trimming took off 11 bases at V and 10 bases at J, with 17 bases between the two ends. Per germline, CDR1 SGHTA and CDR2 FQGNSA. The CDR3 is 11 residues long. CDR3: CAAGGGRGAFF. The CDR3 DNA is TGTGCCGCTGGGGGGGGCCGGGGAGCTTTCTTT.

The rearrangement joins TRBV3-1 (or the pseudogene TRBV3-2) to TRBJ2-2; D is ambiguous. The CDR3 extends over 15 amino acids. Germline V gene sequence: CDR1 LGHDT, CDR2 YNNKEL (reference sequence). The V and J ends lost 3 bases and 1 base respectively, with 9 bases between them. The CDR3 coding sequence is TGTGCCAGCAGCCATTACCGGAGGAACACCGGGGAGCTGTTTTTT. This encodes CASSHYRRNTGELFF.

This clone has only one observation. V gene TRBV9 combines with J gene TRBJ1-3; possibly TRBD1 for D (6 bases). Trimming stripped 4 bases from V and 2 bases from J, with 10 bases between. Per germline, CDR1 SGDLS and CDR2 YYNGEE. This CDR3 spans 14 amino acids. DNA for the CDR3: TGTGCCAGCAGCACCGGGACACCTGGAAACACCATATATTTT. As protein: CASSTGTPGNTIYF.

The V call is TRBV5-8, the J call TRBJ1-3; D is unresolved. Germline V gene lookup returns CDR1 SGHTS and CDR2 YDEGEE. V lost 3 bases, J lost 0 bases, and 10 bases lay in between. The CDR3 runs to 15 residues. CDR3 sequence reads: CASSWSRSSGNTIYF. The CDR3, as DNA: TGTGCCAGCAGCTGGAGTCGGAGCTCTGGAAACACCATATATTTT.

The sample holds one count of this clone. This rearrangement joins TRBV5-4 to TRBJ2-7; a weak D match, TRBD2 (5 bases). Looked up from germline, CDR1 is SGHNT and CDR2 is YYREEE (reference sequence). CDR3 length: 14 residues. The germline V and J ends were trimmed by 4 bases and 0 bases, with 11 bases remaining between them. The CDR3 DNA sequence: TGTGCCAGCAGCATAACTAGTGACTCCTACGAGCAGTACTTC. Residues: CASSITSDSYEQYF.

The genes are TRBV20-1 and TRBJ2-7, with TRBD2 matching over 8 bases. The V and J ends lost 3 bases and 0 bases, in that order; junction bases with no gene match: 7. This CDR3 comprises 15 residues. Germline values: CDR1 DFQATT, CDR2 SNEGSKA (reference sequence). The CDR3 sequence: CSASWSGSPSYEQYF. DNA for the CDR3: TGCAGTGCTAGTTGGAGCGGGAGTCCCTCCTACGAGCAGTACTTC.

This clone has just a few counts. The chain links TRBV29-1 to TRBJ2-7; D remains ambiguous. The germline CDR1 and CDR2 sequences are SQVTM and ANQGSEA. The V end was cut by 4 bases, the J end by 3 bases, with 7 bases between. The CDR3 spans 11 residues. The CDR3 DNA is TGCAGCGTTGCCGCCGGCTACGAGCAGTACTTC. Translation gives CSVAAGYEQYF.

J is TRBJ1-1 and V is TRBV19, with TRBD1 identical over 8 bases. Germline CDR1 LNHDA, CDR2 SQIVND (reference sequence). After removal of 5 bases from V and 4 bases from J, the junction contained 6 bases not matched to a gene. This CDR3 spans 14 amino acids. CDR3 residues: CASSPRTGSTEAFF. In DNA, the CDR3 is TGTGCCAGTAGTCCACGGACAGGGAGCACTGAAGCTTTCTTT.

The rearrangement links TRBV10-3 to TRBJ2-7, with D possibly being TRBD2 (6 bases). Germline V gene lookup returns CDR1 ENHRY and CDR2 SYGVKD. This CDR3 contains 12 residues. V was clipped by 6 bases and J by 3 bases, with 9 bases between them. CDR3 residues: CAIRTGLYEQYF. Written as DNA, the CDR3 is TGTGCCATCAGAACGGGACTCTACGAGCAGTACTTC.

The chain's CDR3 is CASSLLLSGWADTQYF. Written as DNA, the CDR3 is TGTGCCAGCAGCCTGCTTTTGAGCGGGTGGGCAGATACGCAGTATTTT. V and J are TRBV6-6 and TRBJ2-3; D perhaps matches TRBD2 (6 bases). Trimming shortened V by 6 bases and J by 4 bases, and 20 bases separated the two germline ends. Germline V gene sequence: CDR1 MNHNY, CDR2 SVGAGI (reference sequence). This CDR3 comprises 16 residues.

This clone was counted only a few times. The chain has TRBV7-3 and TRBJ2-2; possible D gene TRBD2, 6 bases. With 5 bases removed from V and 0 bases from J, the gap between germline ends came to 10 bases. This CDR3 contains 15 residues. CDR1 and CDR2 (germline): SGHTA, FQGTGA. The CDR3 is CASSEGLANTGELFF. The CDR3 DNA follows: TGTGCCAGCAGCGAGGGACTTGCGAACACCGGGGAGCTGTTTTTT.

This chain connects TRBV20-1 to TRBJ2-7; TRBD1 might be the D (5 bases). This CDR3 contains 11 residues. Germline V gene sequence: CDR1 DFQATT, CDR2 SNEGSKA (reference sequence). V was trimmed by 5 bases and J by 6 bases, leaving 11 bases between them. CDR3 region: CSASLGVEQYF. CDR3 in DNA: TGCAGTGCTTCCCTAGGGGTCGAGCAGTACTTC.

V usage is TRBV18 and J usage is TRBJ2-7; the match to TRBD1 covers 8 bases. Trimming cost V 2 bases and J 12 bases; bases outside gene matches: 6. Germline V gene sequence: CDR1 KGHSH, CDR2 LQKENI. This CDR3 is built from 12 residues. For the CDR3, the DNA is TGTGCCAGCTCACCATCCGGACAGGGCGTGTACTTC. The encoded protein is CASSPSGQGVYF.

The rearrangement uses TRBV9 and TRBJ1-4; D is undetermined. This CDR3 is 17 amino acids long. Per germline, CDR1 SGDLS and CDR2 YYNGEE. Trimming pared 0 bases from V and 2 bases from J, leaving 14 bases between. Written as DNA, the CDR3 is TGTGCCAGCAGCGTAGGGATTGGGAGGGCGACTAATGAAAAACTGTTTTTT. Translated: CASSVGIGRATNEKLFF. Together with reference TRBV9 and TRBJ1-4, the CDR3 gives the full variable domain: DSGVTQTPKHLITATGQRVTLRCSPRSGDLSVYWYQQSLDQGLQFLIQYYNGEERAKGNILERFSAQQFPDLHSELNLSSLELGDSALYFCASSVGIGRATNEKLFFGSGTQLSVL.

The chain couples TRBV7-8 to TRBJ1-2, with 8 bases that match TRBD1. Germline V lookup: CDR1 SGHVS, CDR2 FQNEAQ. J lost 3 bases, V lost 5 bases, and 8 bases had no gene match. The CDR3 has 15 amino acids. Here the CDR3 reads CASSIRTGRHYGYTF. Here the CDR3 DNA reads TGTGCCAGCAGCATCCGGACAGGGAGGCACTATGGCTACACCTTC.

The rearrangement uses TRBV29-1 and TRBJ2-2, with TRBD1 matching 7 bases. This CDR3 is 14 amino acids long. J was trimmed by 3 bases and V by 7 bases; bases with no gene match: 8. Germline CDR1 is SQVTM and CDR2 is ANQGSEA. In DNA form, the CDR3 reads TGCAGCGCTAACGAGGGACAGCACACCGGGGAGCTGTTTTTT. Protein sequence: CSANEGQHTGELFF.

V is TRBV28 and J is TRBJ2-7; 8 nucleotides agree with TRBD1. CDR1 is MDHEN, CDR2 SYDVKM, per germline. J lost 3 bases, V lost 3 bases, and 16 bases had no gene match. This CDR3 comprises 18 residues. The CDR3, as DNA: TGTGCCAGCAGTTTCCAATCATGGGACAGGTGGGGGGTCTACGAGCAGTACTTC. Translated, it gives CASSFQSWDRWGVYEQYF.

This chain joins TRBV2 and TRBJ1-5; 11 bases agree with TRBD1. Germline assignment: CDR1 SNHLY and CDR2 FYNNEI. This CDR3 spans 17 amino acids. V lost 6 bases and J lost 2; bases outside the gene matches: 9. This CDR3 reads CASSPGTGGRGNQPQHF. CDR3 DNA sequence: TGTGCCAGCAGCCCCGGGACAGGGGGTAGGGGCAATCAGCCCCAGCATTTT.